The rows below give T cell receptor beta chains drawn from one sample of a study of blood T cell repertoires in COVID-19. Data came from immunoSEQ multiplex PCR; TCRdb stores just in-frame clones and leaves some out. The sample lists hundreds of thousands of clones; around 90% were seen once. The sequenced sample consisted of PBMCs or T cells enriched from blood (not recorded which). These receptors were taken from a woman younger than 30 with acute COVID-19. Both conserved end residues are part of each CDR3. Fields, in order: CDR3 length, J gene, D gene, V gene, clone size, CDR3 protein, CDR3 DNA. D genes are given only for firm matches. A clone size is listed for some rows: how often the clone was seen (once, few, many), or a class if it is expanded.

14,TRBJ2-3,.,TRBV7-9,.,CASSLVPLIGTQYF,TGTGCCAGCAGCTTAGTACCTTTGATCGGTACGCAGTATTTT
15,TRBJ2-5,TRBD1,TRBV5-1,.,CASSPRGLDQETQYF,TGCGCCAGCAGCCCCAGGGGGTTGGACCAAGAGACCCAGTACTTC
18,TRBJ2-1,TRBD1,TRBV5-5,.,CASSSGTAHLSSYNEQFF,TGTGCCAGCAGCTCCGGGACAGCCCATCTTAGCTCCTACAATGAGCAGTTCTTC
16,TRBJ1-6,TRBD1,TRBV30,.,CAWSGGWTGRNSPLHF,TGTGCCTGGAGCGGGGGTTGGACAGGGAGGAATTCACCCCTCCACTTT
14,TRBJ2-7,TRBD1,TRBV9,once,CASSPRDRAYEQYF,TGTGCCAGCAGCCCCCGGGACAGGGCCTACGAGCAGTACTTC
16,TRBJ1-4,TRBD1,TRBV4-1,.,CASRRTGVGANEKLFF,TGCGCCAGCCGAAGGACAGGGGTCGGAGCTAATGAAAAACTGTTTTTT
15,TRBJ2-2,TRBD1,TRBV7-2,once,CASSLVLQGSGELFF,TGTGCCAGCAGCTTAGTTTTACAGGGGTCCGGGGAGCTGTTTTTT
14,TRBJ1-6,.,TRBV19,.,CASSPGGRDSPLHF,TGTGCCAGTAGCCCGGGGGGACGCGATTCACCCCTCCACTTT
14,TRBJ1-1,.,TRBV11-2,.,CASSLAGTPTEAFF,TGTGCCAGCAGCTTGGCCGGGACACCCACTGAAGCTTTCTTT
17,TRBJ2-1,TRBD2,TRBV4-3,.,CASSQDDLAGDRSEQFF,TGCGCCAGCAGCCAAGATGATCTAGCGGGAGACAGGAGTGAGCAGTTCTTC
17,TRBJ1-5,TRBD1,TRBV19,.,CASTSIALPGGWEPQHF,TGTGCCAGTACCTCTATAGCTCTCCCAGGGGGCTGGGAGCCCCAGCATTTT
16,TRBJ1-5,.,TRBV27,.,CASRGTGQGFNQPQHF,TGTGCCAGCAGGGGCACTGGGCAGGGCTTTAATCAGCCCCAGCATTTT
14,TRBJ2-1,.,TRBV29-1,.,CSANSGYSYNEQFF,TGCAGCGCCAATAGCGGATACTCCTACAATGAGCAGTTCTTC
13,TRBJ1-4,.,TRBV12-3/TRBV12-4,.,CASSFGVTHGPFF,TGTGCCAGCAGTTTCGGTGTCACGCACGGTCCCTTTTTT
13,TRBJ1-1,.,TRBV30,once,CAWSQQPNTEAFF,TGTGCCTGGAGTCAACAGCCGAACACTGAAGCTTTCTTT
16,TRBJ1-2,TRBD1,TRBV28,.,CASSPGAGGAIRGYTF,TGTGCCAGCAGTCCCGGAGCAGGGGGCGCGATCAGGGGCTACACCTTC
12,TRBJ1-2,TRBD1,TRBV29-1,.,CSAGQGNYGYTF,TGCAGCGCTGGACAGGGGAACTATGGCTACACCTTC
15,TRBJ1-5,TRBD1,TRBV19,few,CASSMTGRTGQPQHF,TGTGCCAGTAGTATGACTGGCAGGACAGGTCAGCCCCAGCATTTT
13,TRBJ2-7,TRBD1,TRBV6-5,.,CASNRQGPDEQYF,TGTGCCAGCAACCGACAGGGGCCCGACGAGCAGTACTTC
15,TRBJ1-6,.,TRBV6-5,.,CASKQTSSYNSPLHF,TGTGCCAGCAAACAGACCAGCTCCTATAATTCACCCCTCCACTTT
15,TRBJ2-1,TRBD1,TRBV6-5,.,CASSYSGTVHNEQFF,TGTGCCAGCAGTTACTCGGGGACAGTCCACAATGAGCAGTTCTTC
16,TRBJ1-1,.,TRBV11-1,.,CASSFLRSTRTAEAFF,TGTGCCAGCAGCTTTTTACGGAGCACCCGAACGGCTGAAGCTTTCTTT
16,TRBJ2-1,TRBD2,TRBV5-1,few,CASSLSSGRSYNEQFF,TGCGCCAGCAGCTTGTCTAGCGGGAGATCCTACAATGAGCAGTTCTTC
15,TRBJ2-7,.,TRBV4-1,.,CASSQPGGAIDEQYF,TGCGCCAGCAGCCAACCTGGGGGGGCGATTGACGAGCAGTACTTC
19,TRBJ2-3,TRBD2,TRBV4-1,.,CASSPGLGKSGRITDTQYF,TGCGCCAGCAGCCCCGGTTTAGGGAAAAGCGGGAGGATCACAGATACGCAGTATTTT
15,TRBJ2-7,.,TRBV28,.,CASSPSHKLTYEQYF,TGTGCCAGCAGCCCAAGCCATAAGTTAACCTACGAGCAGTACTTC
16,TRBJ2-7,TRBD2,TRBV5-1,.,CASRFGVAGGVREQYF,TGCGCCAGCAGGTTCGGGGTAGCGGGAGGAGTTAGGGAGCAGTACTTC
15,TRBJ1-6,.,TRBV7-2,once,CASSWGGPANSPLHF,TGTGCCAGCAGCTGGGGGGGGCCGGCCAATTCACCCCTCCACTTT
14,TRBJ1-4,.,TRBV2,.,CASGRDSSNEKLFF,TGTGCCAGCGGTAGAGACAGTTCGAATGAAAAACTGTTTTTT
13,TRBJ1-1,.,TRBV10-3,.,CAINPVMNTEAFF,TGTGCCATCAACCCGGTTATGAACACTGAAGCTTTCTTT
16,TRBJ1-1,TRBD1,TRBV5-1,.,CASSLVPGTVNTEAFF,TGCGCCAGCAGCTTGGTCCCCGGGACAGTGAACACTGAAGCTTTCTTT
14,TRBJ2-2,TRBD1,TRBV19,.,CATRSQGATGELFF,TGTGCCACCAGGAGTCAGGGGGCCACCGGGGAGCTGTTTTTT
13,TRBJ2-7,.,TRBV5-1,.,CASSNTVSYEQYF,TGCGCCAGCAGCAATACAGTTTCCTACGAGCAGTACTTC
17,TRBJ2-2,TRBD2,TRBV3-1/TRBV3-2,.,CASSQRGRLAGTGELFF,TGTGCCAGCAGCCAAAGGGGAAGGCTAGCGGGCACCGGGGAGCTGTTTTTT
14,TRBJ2-7,.,TRBV4-2,.,CASSQDWSSYEQYF,TGTGCCAGCAGCCAAGATTGGAGTAGCTACGAGCAGTACTTC
13,TRBJ1-2,.,TRBV19,.,CASSINQLDGYTF,TGTGCCAGTAGTATAAATCAGTTGGATGGCTACACCTTC
15,TRBJ1-6,.,TRBV11-2,.,CASSSRQNYNSPLHF,TGTGCCAGCAGCTCCCGACAGAACTATAATTCACCCCTCCACTTT
16,TRBJ2-1,TRBD2,TRBV18,.,CASSPTSGSSYNEQFF,TGTGCCAGCTCTCCAACTAGCGGAAGCTCCTACAATGAGCAGTTCTTC
14,TRBJ2-7,.,TRBV3-1/TRBV3-2,.,CASSQDRGGREQYF,TGTGCCAGCAGCCAAGACCGTGGGGGCAGGGAGCAGTACTTC
11,TRBJ2-7,.,TRBV28,.,CATEGVNEQYF,TGTGCCACAGAGGGTGTCAACGAGCAGTACTTC
17,TRBJ1-1,.,TRBV4-1,.,CASSQESGGLVNTEAFF,TGCGCCAGCAGCCAAGAATCGGGGGGCCTCGTCAACACTGAAGCTTTCTTT
11,TRBJ2-7,.,TRBV7-6,.,CASSRGQEQYF,TGTGCCAGCAGCCGCGGGCAGGAGCAGTACTTC
15,TRBJ2-7,.,TRBV21-1,.,CASSKETGHPYEQYF,TGTGCCAGCAGCAAAGAGACAGGGCATCCCTACGAGCAGTACTTC
18,TRBJ1-3,.,TRBV4-2,.,CASSQDSPRTLSGNTIYF,TGTGCCAGCAGCCAAGATAGCCCTAGGACTCTCTCTGGAAACACCATATATTTT
15,TRBJ2-2,TRBD1,TRBV19,.,CASSISQGAPGELFF,TGTGCCAGTAGTATCTCACAGGGGGCCCCCGGGGAGCTGTTTTTT
16,TRBJ2-1,TRBD2,TRBV5-1,.,CASSLTPGLAGVEQFF,TGCGCCAGCAGCTTGACCCCGGGACTAGCGGGAGTGGAGCAGTTCTTC
15,TRBJ2-7,TRBD1,TRBV19,.,CASSMRGQGGSEQYF,TGTGCCAGTAGTATGCGAGGACAGGGGGGAAGCGAGCAGTACTTC
15,TRBJ1-4,TRBD1,TRBV7-8,.,CASSPWTGGAEKLFF,TGTGCCAGCAGCCCCTGGACAGGGGGCGCGGAAAAACTGTTTTTT
16,TRBJ1-1,.,TRBV7-2,.,CASSLRDIHLSTEAFF,TGTGCCAGCAGCTTAAGGGACATTCACCTTAGCACTGAAGCTTTCTTT
13,TRBJ2-3,.,TRBV5-4,.,CASKVAPTDTQYF,TGTGCCAGCAAAGTAGCCCCCACAGATACGCAGTATTTT
15,TRBJ2-1,TRBD1,TRBV3-1/TRBV3-2,.,CASSQAGTGSKEQFF,TGTGCCAGCAGCCAAGCCGGGACAGGCTCCAAGGAGCAGTTCTTC
14,TRBJ2-7,TRBD2,TRBV28,.,CASSLAGGPNEQYF,TGTGCCAGCAGTTTAGCGGGAGGGCCGAACGAGCAGTACTTC
14,TRBJ1-1,.,TRBV9,.,CASSVIAENTEAFF,TGTGCCAGCAGCGTTATCGCGGAGAACACTGAAGCTTTCTTT
18,TRBJ2-7,TRBD2,TRBV10-1,.,CASSGDPLGTSGAYEQYF,TGCGCCAGCAGTGGGGACCCCCTTGGGACTAGCGGAGCCTACGAGCAGTACTTC
14,TRBJ2-2,.,TRBV19,.,CASTKMAYTGELFF,TGTGCCAGTACGAAAATGGCTTACACCGGGGAGCTGTTTTTT
15,TRBJ2-7,TRBD2,TRBV7-8,.,CASSLVLAGSDEQYF,TGTGCCAGCAGCTTAGTTCTAGCGGGGAGTGACGAGCAGTACTTC
15,TRBJ1-3,TRBD1,TRBV7-9,many,CASGSPTGTGNTIYF,TGTGCCAGCGGGTCCCCGACAGGGACTGGAAACACCATATATTTT
12,TRBJ1-1,.,TRBV18,few,CASSAGAEEAFF,TGTGCCAGCTCAGCAGGGGCAGAAGAAGCTTTCTTT
17,TRBJ2-5,TRBD2,TRBV11-2,.,CASSLVGPSGSSETQYF,TGTGCCAGCAGCTTAGTAGGTCCTAGCGGGAGTTCAGAGACCCAGTACTTC
18,TRBJ2-4,TRBD1,TRBV7-4,.,CPRGQRRGSYLAKNIQYF,TGTCCCAGGGGGCAACGACGTGGCAGCTACTTAGCCAAAAACATTCAGTACTTC